Listed below are T cell receptor beta chains from one sample, sequenced in a study of chemoradiotherapy in HPV16-positive cancers. Produced via immunoSEQ multiplex PCR; TCRdb's table is partial and in-frame only. The sample carries under 70,000 clones, 90% recorded once. Sequencing used blood, obtained from a patient who underwent chemoradiotherapy. These receptors all come from a human donor with HPV-associated anogenital cancer. CDR3s include the opening cysteine and the closing phenylalanine or tryptophan. The order of the fields is CDR3 length, D gene, J gene, V gene, CDR3 DNA, CDR3 protein. D genes are given only for firm matches.

CDR3 length: 17
D gene: TRBD2
J gene: TRBJ2-1
V gene: TRBV15
CDR3 DNA: TGTGCCACCAGCAGATCCGACCTAGCGGTGCTATACAATGAGCAGTTCTTC
CDR3 protein: CATSRSDLAVLYNEQFF

CDR3 length: 12
D gene: .
J gene: TRBJ1-2
V gene: TRBV11-2
CDR3 DNA: TGTGCCAGCAAGAGAGGTACCTATGGCTACACCTTC
CDR3 protein: CASKRGTYGYTF

CDR3 length: 17
D gene: TRBD2
J gene: TRBJ2-3
V gene: TRBV7-2
CDR3 DNA: TGTGCCAGCAGCTTATTGGTGGCGGGAGGTCGGGCAGATACGCAGTATTTT
CDR3 protein: CASSLLVAGGRADTQYF

CDR3 length: 17
D gene: .
J gene: TRBJ2-5
V gene: TRBV5-6
CDR3 DNA: TGTGCCACCAACCCCCCGCGGGGGCGGGAGTTAGTGGAGACCCAGTACTTC
CDR3 protein: CATNPPRGRELVETQYF

CDR3 length: 14
D gene: .
J gene: TRBJ1-1
V gene: TRBV19
CDR3 DNA: TGTGCCAGTAGGCCACAGGCTAAGAACACTGAAGCTTTCTTT
CDR3 protein: CASRPQAKNTEAFF

CDR3 length: 16
D gene: TRBD1
J gene: TRBJ1-5
V gene: TRBV5-4
CDR3 DNA: TGTGCCAGCAGCTTGGGGGGACAGGGAAACAATCAGCCCCAGCATTTT
CDR3 protein: CASSLGGQGNNQPQHF

CDR3 length: 18
D gene: .
J gene: TRBJ2-4
V gene: TRBV5-4
CDR3 DNA: TGTGCCAGCAGCTTGAAAAGGTCAGAGGCCATAGCCAAAAACATTCAGTACTTC
CDR3 protein: CASSLKRSEAIAKNIQYF

CDR3 length: 16
D gene: TRBD1
J gene: TRBJ1-5
V gene: TRBV6-6
CDR3 DNA: TGTGCCAGCAGTTTCACCAACAGGGGAGGCAATCAGCCCCAGCATTTT
CDR3 protein: CASSFTNRGGNQPQHF

CDR3 length: 16
D gene: TRBD1
J gene: TRBJ2-2
V gene: TRBV11-2
CDR3 DNA: TGTGCCAGCAGCGCATTGACAGGGAAGGGCACCGGGGAGCTGTTTTTT
CDR3 protein: CASSALTGKGTGELFF

CDR3 length: 15
D gene: .
J gene: TRBJ2-6
V gene: TRBV6-5
CDR3 DNA: TGTGCCAGCGGAAACTGGGAAGCTGGGGCCAACGTCCTGACTTTC
CDR3 protein: CASGNWEAGANVLTF

CDR3 length: 16
D gene: TRBD2
J gene: TRBJ2-3
V gene: TRBV9
CDR3 DNA: TGTGCCAGCAGCGACCTCAAACGGGGGGAGGCAGATACGCAGTATTTT
CDR3 protein: CASSDLKRGEADTQYF

CDR3 length: 13
D gene: TRBD1
J gene: TRBJ2-5
V gene: TRBV7-2
CDR3 DNA: TGTGCCAGCAGCCGGGACAGCCAAGAGACCCAGTACTTC
CDR3 protein: CASSRDSQETQYF

CDR3 length: 16
D gene: TRBD2
J gene: TRBJ2-7
V gene: TRBV9
CDR3 DNA: TGTGCCAGCAGCTACAATGATCTAGCGGGAGGGGAAGAGCAGTACTTC
CDR3 protein: CASSYNDLAGGEEQYF

CDR3 length: 15
D gene: TRBD1
J gene: TRBJ1-2
V gene: TRBV5-4
CDR3 DNA: TGTGCCAGCAGCCTCGGACAGGGGGCTGGCTATGGCTACACCTTC
CDR3 protein: CASSLGQGAGYGYTF

CDR3 length: 13
D gene: .
J gene: TRBJ2-2
V gene: TRBV5-1
CDR3 DNA: TGCGCCAGCCATTACCCGAACACCGGGGAGCTGTTTTTT
CDR3 protein: CASHYPNTGELFF

CDR3 length: 13
D gene: .
J gene: TRBJ2-5
V gene: TRBV6-5
CDR3 DNA: TGTGCCAGCAGCACAATTACCGGGGAGACCCAGTACTTC
CDR3 protein: CASSTITGETQYF